The present T cell receptor (beta chain) was sequenced within a study of PD-1 blockade in classical Hodgkin lymphoma. Points from the study as a whole: Why the repertoires differ is still unclear, perhaps disease activity or prior therapy. Reported baseline diversity: healthy donors highest, relapsed/refractory patients lowest.

Time point described: newly diagnosed, previously untreated cHL patient sample. Thawed PBMCs underwent magnetic negative selection to yield purified CD4+ T cells. Untreated, newly diagnosed classical Hodgkin lymphoma PBMCs were used for comparison. A word on this clone: Its antigen is not identified.

Clones were sequenced by immunoSEQ multiplex PCR, and TCRdb holds only the in-frame ones, with some missing. In the table there are about 34,000 clones, around nine tenths of which are singletons. This TCR was recovered from a human donor with classical Hodgkin lymphoma. The sample comprised CD4+ T cells from blood.

In nucleotides, the CDR3 is TGTGCCAGCAGCTTAGACAGGGGAGGAGGAAACACCATATATTTT. It is translated as CASSLDRGGGNTIYF. This chain connects TRBV7-9 to TRBJ1-3; 7 bases map to TRBD1. The CDR3 runs to 15 residues. CDR1 is SEHNR and CDR2 is FQNEAQ in the germline V gene (reference sequence). V shed 1 base, J shed 4 bases, and the junction held 4 bases outside the gene matches.